What follows are 31 T cell receptor beta chains derived from one specimen sequenced in a study of shared clonotypes between healthy human individuals. Using immunoSEQ multiplex PCR, the repertoire was profiled, and TCRdb retains in-frame clones only, with some absent. The data contain nearly 600,000 clones, just under 97% of them singletons. Naivety among CD8 cells was defined by CD45RO negativity and positive CCR7 selection, thereby excluding terminally differentiated effector memory CD45RA+ cells. The sample taken for sequencing was naive CD8+ T cells sorted from blood. Every receptor here comes from a woman aged 25-40 years in good health.

This chain links TRBV5-1 with TRBJ2-3, with TRBD2 identical over 10 bases. The CDR3 totals 16 residues. The germline gives CDR1 SGHRS, CDR2 YFSETQ. J was trimmed by 5 bases and V by 0 bases; bases with no gene match: 6. CDR3 region: CASSLVAGGIIDTQYF. The DNA for the CDR3 is TGCGCCAGCAGCTTGGTAGCGGGAGGTATAATAGATACGCAGTATTTT.

J is TRBJ2-1 and V is TRBV27, with TRBD2 matching 16 bases. The CDR3 spans 18 residues. Losses at the gene ends were 6 bases for V and 0 bases for J; bases not matched to a gene: 5. From germline, CDR1 is MNHEY and CDR2 SMNVEV (reference sequence). CDR3 nucleotides: TGTGCCAGCAGACCCGGGACTAGCGGGAGGGGCTCCTACAATGAGCAGTTCTTC. Protein product: CASRPGTSGRGSYNEQFF.

J is TRBJ2-7 and V is TRBV10-2; D remains unclear. In germline, CDR1 is WSHSY, CDR2 SAAADI. Trimming removed 0 bases at V and 2 bases at J, with 14 bases between. This CDR3 comprises 16 residues. The CDR3 reads CASSESPRRPTYEQYF. The DNA for the CDR3 is TGCGCCAGCAGTGAGTCCCCCCGCCGGCCGACCTACGAGCAGTACTTC.

Written as DNA, the CDR3 is TGCGCCAGCAGCCCCGGGACTAGTTTGACTGAGCAGTTCTTC. This translates into CASSPGTSLTEQFF. The chain employs TRBV4-1 and TRBJ2-1; 8 bases fit TRBD2. Germline CDR1 is MGHRA and CDR2 is YSYEKL. V shed 4 bases, J shed 9 bases, and the junction held 8 bases outside the gene matches. The CDR3 runs 14 residues.

CDR3 sequence reads: CASSIFPGTGVYEQFF. The CDR3 region has the DNA TGTGCCAGTAGTATCTTCCCCGGGACAGGGGTCTATGAGCAGTTCTTC. This chain connects TRBV19 to TRBJ2-1; 10 bases line up with TRBD1. V lost 3 bases, J lost 8 bases, and 10 bases stayed unmatched. CDR3 size: 16 residues. Looked up from germline, CDR1 is LNHDA and CDR2 is SQIVND (reference sequence).

V and J are TRBV10-1 and TRBJ2-1; TRBD1 matches at 9 bases. V lost 2 bases to trimming and J lost 7 bases; unmatched junction nucleotides: 6. Germline CDR1 reads WNHNN; CDR2 reads SYGVQD (reference sequence). This CDR3 comprises 15 residues. In DNA, the CDR3 is TGCGCCAGCAGTGAGGCCCGGGACAGGGTTAATGAGCAGTTCTTC. As protein: CASSEARDRVNEQFF.

This clone was observed once. CDR3: CASSAGQGKNIQYF. CDR3 DNA: TGTGCCAGCAGTGCTGGACAGGGGAAAAACATTCAGTACTTC. The chain carries TRBV27 and TRBJ2-4; 9 bases match TRBD1. The V gene's germline CDR1 is MNHEY and CDR2 SMNVEV (reference sequence). The CDR3 consists of 14 residues. V lost 5 bases and J lost 4; bases outside the gene matches: 3.

This clone is a singleton in its sample. The chain employs TRBV7-8 and TRBJ2-1; D possibly corresponds to TRBD2 (5 bases). The ends were cut back, 1 base at V and 3 bases at J, with 10 bases in the middle. Germline assignment: CDR1 SGHVS and CDR2 FQNEAQ. CDR3 length: 15 residues. CDR3 sequence reads: CASSLEEVDYNEQFF. Here the CDR3 DNA reads TGTGCCAGCAGCTTAGAGGAGGTTGACTACAATGAGCAGTTCTTC.

CDR3 sequence reads: CASSHRVVASTDTQYF. The CDR3 nucleotides read TGTGCCAGCAGCCATCGGGTCGTGGCTAGCACAGATACGCAGTATTTT. V usage is TRBV27 and J usage is TRBJ2-3; D is undetermined. CDR3 length: 16 residues. Germline CDR1 reads MNHEY; CDR2 reads SMNVEV (reference sequence). Between the trimmed V and J ends, which lost 6 bases and 0 bases, there was a span of 16 bases.

This chain connects TRBV19 to TRBJ2-1; 10 nucleotides align to TRBD2. V lost 3 bases to trimming and J lost 5 bases; unmatched junction nucleotides: 7. The CDR3 covers 16 residues. The germline V gene has CDR1 LNHDA and CDR2 SQIVND (reference sequence). The CDR3 nucleotides read TGTGCCAGTAGTATTCTTTCTAGCGGGGGCAACAATGAGCAGTTCTTC. Translating gives CASSILSSGGNNEQFF.

The chain employs TRBV2 and TRBJ1-2; D gene uncertain. The germline V and J ends were trimmed by 1 base and 6 bases, with 6 bases remaining between them. Per germline, CDR1 SNHLY and CDR2 FYNNEI. The CDR3 has 12 amino acids. This CDR3 reads CASSEGEDGYTF. In DNA form, the CDR3 reads TGTGCCAGCAGTGAAGGTGAGGATGGCTACACCTTC.

The V call is TRBV21-1, the J call TRBJ2-3; the table's D call, TRBD2, has no DNA check behind it. TRBV21-1 is given as a pseudogene. This CDR3 has 20 amino acids. The CDR3 loop is CASSKPTTGTSGRATDTQYF. As DNA, the CDR3 is TGTGCCAGCAGCAAACCCACTACCGGGACTAGCGGGAGGGCCACAGATACGCAGTATTTT.

The chain is built from TRBV29-1 and TRBJ2-1; 7 nucleotides align to TRBD1. With 7 bases clipped from V and 0 bases from J, the junction kept 15 bases outside the gene matches. Germline CDR1 is SQVTM and CDR2 is ANQGSEA. The CDR3 length is 17 residues. In DNA, the CDR3 is TGCAGCGCCTATAGACGGGACAGCCCCAACTCCTACAATGAGCAGTTCTTC. This codes for CSAYRRDSPNSYNEQFF.

The V and J genes are TRBV5-1 and TRBJ1-1, with D hard to call. The CDR3 is 13 residues long. Germline lookup yields CDR1 SGHRS and CDR2 YFSETQ. Between the trimmed V and J ends, which lost 2 bases and 8 bases, there was a span of 13 bases. DNA for the CDR3: TGCGCCAGCAGCTTTGATTACGCATCCGAAGCTTTCTTT. It yields the protein CASSFDYASEAFF.

The chain links TRBV9 to TRBJ2-1, with D maybe TRBD2 (6 bases). Trimming took 3 bases from V and 6 from J, leaving 13 bases between them. CDR1 is SGDLS, CDR2 YYNGEE, per germline. The CDR3 has 14 amino acids. The CDR3 DNA reads TGTGCCAGCAGCGCGCCGGGACTGCCCAATGAGCAGTTCTTC. Protein sequence: CASSAPGLPNEQFF.

The rearrangement links TRBV9 to TRBJ2-1; D not certain. The CDR3 has 12 residues. Germline CDR1 is SGDLS and CDR2 is YYNGEE. V dropped 3 bases and J dropped 10 bases, with 11 bases sitting between them. CDR3 nucleotide sequence: TGTGCCAGCAGCGCCCGATTTAACGAGCAGTTCTTC. Encoded protein: CASSARFNEQFF.

This chain joins TRBV7-9 and TRBJ1-3, with D hard to call. The V gene's germline CDR1 is SEHNR and CDR2 FQNEAQ (reference sequence). The CDR3 covers 17 residues. Trimming cost V 10 bases and J 4 bases, with 26 bases left between them. The chain's CDR3 is CAIFLPGPPVSGNTIYF. DNA of the CDR3: TGTGCCATCTTCCTTCCCGGGCCACCGGTCTCCGGAAACACCATATATTTT.

The chain couples TRBV10-3 to TRBJ2-1; D gene uncertain. This CDR3 is built from 13 residues. Germline lookup yields CDR1 ENHRY and CDR2 SYGVKD. Between the trimmed V and J ends, which lost 2 bases and 5 bases, there was a span of 7 bases. CDR3 nucleotides: TGTGCCATCAGTGAGGGCGGAAACAATGAGCAGTTCTTC. It specifies CAISEGGNNEQFF.

The CDR3 DNA reads as TGTGCCAGCAGTTTATCGGCAGGGGTGGCCGGGGAGCTGTTTTTT. It specifies CASSLSAGVAGELFF. The chain employs TRBV28 and TRBJ2-2; tentative D call: TRBD1 (6 bases). CDR1 is MDHEN and CDR2 is SYDVKM in the germline V gene. Trimming removed 1 base from V and 6 bases from J, with 12 bases in between. The CDR3 is made up of 15 amino acids. The full variable domain, rest sourced from reference TRBV28 and TRBJ2-2, is DVKVTQSSRYLVKRTGEKVFLECVQDMDHENMFWYRQDPGLGLRLIYFSYDVKMKEKGDIPEGYSVSREKKERFSLILESASTNQTSMYLCASSLSAGVAGELFFGEGSRLTVL.

A note on this clone: The same CDR3 also results from other DNA sequences found in this sample. The rearrangement links TRBV6-5 to TRBJ2-7; D ambiguous. The V and J ends lost 2 bases and 2 bases respectively, with 10 bases between them. This CDR3 has 14 residues. The germline V gene has CDR1 MNHEY and CDR2 SVGAGI. The CDR3: CASSYGGEAYEQYF. The CDR3 nucleotides read TGTGCCAGCAGTTACGGCGGAGAAGCCTACGAGCAGTACTTC.

The chain uses TRBV29-1 and TRBJ2-6; tentative D call: TRBD2 (5 bases). The CDR3 covers 14 residues. Trimming pared 6 bases from V and 8 bases from J, leaving 17 bases between. Germline CDR1 is SQVTM and CDR2 is ANQGSEA. The chain's CDR3 is CSVLEGPLPNVLTF. In DNA, the CDR3 is TGCAGCGTCTTAGAGGGCCCTCTCCCCAACGTCCTGACTTTC.

This chain joins TRBV7-7 and TRBJ2-1; D not resolved. CDR1 and CDR2 from the germline V gene are SSHAT and FNYEAQ (reference sequence). The CDR3 runs 13 residues. Deletions cut 3 bases from V and 9 bases from J, with 12 bases between. CDR3 nucleotides: TGTGCCAGCAGCTTTGGGCCCCAGGCTGAGCAGTTCTTC. This encodes CASSFGPQAEQFF. The full variable domain, rest sourced from reference TRBV7-7 and TRBJ2-1, is GAGVSQSPRYKVTKRGQDVTLRCDPISSHATLYWYQQALGQGPEFLTYFNYEAQPDKSGLPSDRFSAERPEGSISTLTIQRTEQRDSAMYRCASSFGPQAEQFFGPGTRLTVL.

This clone has just one count. CDR3 residues: CASSGFQGDNEQFF. The DNA for the CDR3 is TGTGCCAGCAGCGGATTCCAGGGGGACAATGAGCAGTTCTTC. This chain connects TRBV5-4 to TRBJ2-1, with TRBD1 matching 7 bases. Per germline, CDR1 SGHNT and CDR2 YYREEE (reference sequence). J gave up 5 bases and V 4 bases, and 6 bases lay outside the gene matches. The CDR3 consists of 14 residues.

The chain has TRBV2 and TRBJ2-1; D not certain. Trimming removed 10 bases from V and 4 bases from J, with 17 bases in between. The CDR3 has 14 amino acids. Germline V CDR1 and CDR2: SNHLY, FYNNEI. The CDR3 spells CAIEKSDQYNEQFF. For the CDR3, the DNA is TGTGCCATCGAAAAGTCAGATCAATACAATGAGCAGTTCTTC.

V usage is TRBV9 and J usage is TRBJ2-5; D call uncertain. The J call may be mistaken, given a closer DNA end match to TRBJ2-7. The length of the CDR3 is 13 residues. Per germline, CDR1 SGDLS and CDR2 YYNGEE. The CDR3 region has the DNA TGTGCCAGCAGCGTAGGTCTAGCCTACGAGCAGTACTTC. Amino acids: CASSVGLAYEQYF.

V is TRBV27 and J is TRBJ2-2, with TRBD2 identical over 8 bases. Trimming took 6 bases from V and 4 from J; bases not matched to a gene: 10. This CDR3 is built from 16 residues. Germline V gene data show CDR1 as MNHEY and CDR2 as SMNVEV (reference sequence). CDR3 region: CASSGNQGTSTGELFF. CDR3 DNA sequence: TGTGCCAGCAGCGGAAATCAGGGGACTAGCACCGGGGAGCTGTTTTTT.

This clone was observed a single time. The rearrangement joins TRBV27 to TRBJ2-6; D is possibly TRBD1 (5 bases). V lost 4 bases to trimming and J lost 4 bases, with 8 bases between them. The CDR3 spans 14 residues. Germline CDR1 and CDR2: MNHEY and SMNVEV (reference sequence). CDR3 bases: TGTGCCAGCAGTTCAGGGTCCGGGGCCAACGTCCTGACTTTC. Translating gives CASSSGSGANVLTF.

This clone was recorded once. This chain joins TRBV28 and TRBJ2-7, with a weak D call TRBD2 (6 bases). V shed 6 bases and J shed 0 bases, with 18 bases lying between them. The CDR3 has 16 residues. Germline lookup yields CDR1 MDHEN and CDR2 SYDVKM. In nucleotides, the CDR3 is TGTGCCAGCAGAATCTACACAACGGGAGCCTCCTACGAGCAGTACTTC. Its translation is CASRIYTTGASYEQYF.

As regards this clone: Other nucleotide sequences in the sample specify the same CDR3. This chain joins TRBV4-2 and TRBJ2-3; D might be TRBD2 (6 bases). The V end was cut by 1 base, the J end by 4 bases, with 9 bases between. Germline assignment: CDR1 LGHNA and CDR2 YNFKEQ. This CDR3 is built from 14 residues. CDR3 DNA sequence: TGTGCCAGCAGCCAAGCGCCGGGGGCAGATACGCAGTATTTT. Its translation: CASSQAPGADTQYF.

This chain links TRBV4-1 with TRBJ2-5; D not resolved. With the DNA end fitting TRBJ2-7 better, the J assignment may be wrong. Per germline, CDR1 MGHRA and CDR2 YSYEKL. This CDR3 has 15 residues. The CDR3 is CASSQAFSRPDEQYF. The CDR3 region has the DNA TGCGCCAGCAGCCAAGCCTTCTCTAGGCCGGACGAGCAGTACTTC.

The chain links TRBV29-1 to TRBJ1-3; D gene ambiguous. V dropped 3 bases and J dropped 2 bases, with 8 bases sitting between them. Per germline, CDR1 SQVTM and CDR2 ANQGSEA. This CDR3 has 13 amino acids. Here the CDR3 DNA reads TGCAGCGTTGAGGGCACAACTGGAAACACCATATATTTT. It is translated as CSVEGTTGNTIYF.